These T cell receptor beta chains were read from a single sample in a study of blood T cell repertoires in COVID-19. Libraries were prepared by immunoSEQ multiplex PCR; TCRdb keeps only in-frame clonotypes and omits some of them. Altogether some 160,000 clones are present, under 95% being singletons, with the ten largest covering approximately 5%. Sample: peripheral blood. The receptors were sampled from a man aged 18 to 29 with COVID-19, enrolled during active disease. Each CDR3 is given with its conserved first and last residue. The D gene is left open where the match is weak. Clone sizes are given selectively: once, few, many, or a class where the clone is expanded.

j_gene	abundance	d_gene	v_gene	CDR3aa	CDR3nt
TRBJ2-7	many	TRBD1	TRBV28	CASSFLGQGLLYF	TGTGCCAGCAGTTTCTTAGGACAGGGATTATTGTACTTC
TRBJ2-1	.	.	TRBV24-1	CATSDKDKYRNEQFF	TGTGCCACCAGTGATAAGGACAAGTATCGCAATGAGCAGTTCTTC
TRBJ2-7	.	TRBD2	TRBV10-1	CASSEGLLAGGPLEQYF	TGCGCCAGCAGCGAAGGTCTACTAGCGGGAGGCCCTCTCGAGCAGTACTTC
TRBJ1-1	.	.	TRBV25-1	CASSDTPGGTEAFF	TGTGCCAGCAGTGATACTCCGGGGGGCACTGAAGCTTTCTTT
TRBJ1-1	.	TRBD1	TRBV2	CASASGTAEIEAFF	TGTGCCAGCGCTTCCGGGACAGCTGAAATTGAAGCTTTCTTT
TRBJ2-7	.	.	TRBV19	CASSIFPAVGQHYEQYF	TGTGCCAGTAGTATATTCCCCGCCGTCGGACAGCACTACGAGCAGTACTTC
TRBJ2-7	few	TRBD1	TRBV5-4	CASSPDRGPERAYEQYF	TGTGCCAGCAGCCCCGACAGGGGGCCAGAACGCGCCTACGAGCAGTACTTC
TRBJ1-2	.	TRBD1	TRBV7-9	CASSLPTGATANYGYTF	TGTGCCAGCAGCTTACCCACAGGGGCGACAGCTAACTATGGCTACACCTTC
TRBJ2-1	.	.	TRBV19	CASTGLLGANEQFF	TGTGCCAGTACTGGACTGTTGGGTGCCAATGAGCAGTTCTTC
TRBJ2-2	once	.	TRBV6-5	CASSSYLAGTGELFF	TGTGCCAGCAGTTCTTATCTGGCGGGGACCGGGGAGCTGTTTTTT
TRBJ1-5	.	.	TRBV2	CASRARGINQPQHF	TGTGCCAGCAGGGCCCGGGGGATCAATCAGCCCCAGCATTTT
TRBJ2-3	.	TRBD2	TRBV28	CASSPRGGTDTQYF	TGTGCCAGCAGTCCGCGGGGGGGGACAGATACGCAGTATTTT
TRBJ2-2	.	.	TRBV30	CAWNGARNTGELFF	TGTGCCTGGAATGGTGCGAGGAACACCGGGGAGCTGTTTTTT
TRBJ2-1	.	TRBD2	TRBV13	CASSIGTSGRVINEQFF	TGTGCCAGCAGCATCGGGACTAGCGGGAGAGTAATAAATGAGCAGTTCTTC
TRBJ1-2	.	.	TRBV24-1	CATSDYVEGVGYGYTF	TGTGCCACCAGTGATTACGTGGAAGGGGTGGGCTATGGCTACACCTTC
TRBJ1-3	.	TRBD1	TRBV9	CASSNDRDSGNTIYF	TGTGCCAGCAGCAACGACAGGGATTCTGGAAACACCATATATTTT
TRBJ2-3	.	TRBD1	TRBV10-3	CAISEPGQGAGDTQYF	TGTGCCATCAGTGAACCGGGACAGGGGGCGGGGGATACGCAGTATTTT
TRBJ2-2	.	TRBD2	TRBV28	CASSFGGLAGATGTGELFF	TGTGCCAGCAGTTTTGGAGGACTAGCGGGAGCGACGGGCACCGGGGAGCTGTTTTTT
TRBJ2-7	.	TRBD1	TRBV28	CASSDRVEQYF	TGTGCCAGCAGTGACAGGGTCGAGCAGTACTTC
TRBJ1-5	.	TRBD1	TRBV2	CASRAGTGRYQPQHF	TGTGCCAGCAGGGCCGGGACAGGGAGATATCAGCCCCAGCATTTT
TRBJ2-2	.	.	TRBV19	CASSFRDRPTGELFF	TGTGCCAGTAGTTTCCGCGACAGACCCACCGGGGAGCTGTTTTTT
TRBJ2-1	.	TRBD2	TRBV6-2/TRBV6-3	CASSRSSGSFSGHNEQFF	TGTGCCAGCAGTCGCTCTAGCGGGAGCTTCTCAGGCCACAATGAGCAGTTCTTC
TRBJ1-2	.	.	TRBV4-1	CASSQLGETGPRKKGYTF	TGCGCCAGCAGCCAATTGGGGGAAACAGGGCCTCGGAAGAAAGGCTACACCTTC
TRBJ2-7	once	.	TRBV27	CASSFGYEQYF	TGTGCCAGCAGTTTCGGCTACGAGCAGTACTTC